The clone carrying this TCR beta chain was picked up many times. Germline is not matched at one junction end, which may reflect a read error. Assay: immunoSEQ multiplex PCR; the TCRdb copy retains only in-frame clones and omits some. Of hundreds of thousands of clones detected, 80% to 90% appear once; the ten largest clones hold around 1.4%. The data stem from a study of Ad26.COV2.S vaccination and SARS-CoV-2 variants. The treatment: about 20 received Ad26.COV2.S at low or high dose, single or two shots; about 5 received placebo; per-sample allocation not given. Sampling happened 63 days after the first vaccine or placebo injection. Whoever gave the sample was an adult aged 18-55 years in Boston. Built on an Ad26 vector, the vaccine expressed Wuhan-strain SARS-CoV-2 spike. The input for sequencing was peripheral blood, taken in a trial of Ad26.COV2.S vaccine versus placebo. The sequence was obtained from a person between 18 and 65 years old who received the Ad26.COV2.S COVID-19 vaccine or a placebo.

The CDR3 loop reads CASSDSTGGNEQYF. CDR3 DNA sequence: TGTGCCAGCAGTGACTCAACAGGGGGCAACGAGCAGTACTTC. The genes are TRBV6-5 and TRBJ2-7; 9 bases match TRBD1. Germline V lookup: CDR1 MNHEY, CDR2 SVGAGI. The CDR3 covers 14 residues.